This TCR beta chain is drawn from a study of T cell responses to AZD1222 COVID-19 vaccine. Whole-study results and caveats: Clonal diversity was possibly underestimated; the donors were predominantly white British and more often female. Baseline serology detected seropositivity in only a handful of AZD1222 recipients.

Profiling relied on immunoSEQ multiplex PCR, and the TCRdb table lists in-frame clones only, not all of them. The repertoire holds roughly 97,000 clones, with about 89% as singletons. Regarding this clone: Its specificity is not known.

Trimming removed 7 bases from V and 4 bases from J, with 14 bases in between. The germline gives CDR1 MRHNA, CDR2 SNTAGT. The CDR3 totals 14 residues. The rearrangement joins TRBV6-4 to TRBJ1-5; D is perhaps TRBD1 (5 bases). The sequence derives from an adult who received the MenACWY meningococcal vaccine as a control. Sequences were derived from peripheral blood, sampled 28 days after the second dose of the MenACWY control vaccine. Written as DNA, the CDR3 is TGTGCCAGCAACCACCGGGACTTTAATCAGCCCCAGCATTTT. It yields the protein CASNHRDFNQPQHF.